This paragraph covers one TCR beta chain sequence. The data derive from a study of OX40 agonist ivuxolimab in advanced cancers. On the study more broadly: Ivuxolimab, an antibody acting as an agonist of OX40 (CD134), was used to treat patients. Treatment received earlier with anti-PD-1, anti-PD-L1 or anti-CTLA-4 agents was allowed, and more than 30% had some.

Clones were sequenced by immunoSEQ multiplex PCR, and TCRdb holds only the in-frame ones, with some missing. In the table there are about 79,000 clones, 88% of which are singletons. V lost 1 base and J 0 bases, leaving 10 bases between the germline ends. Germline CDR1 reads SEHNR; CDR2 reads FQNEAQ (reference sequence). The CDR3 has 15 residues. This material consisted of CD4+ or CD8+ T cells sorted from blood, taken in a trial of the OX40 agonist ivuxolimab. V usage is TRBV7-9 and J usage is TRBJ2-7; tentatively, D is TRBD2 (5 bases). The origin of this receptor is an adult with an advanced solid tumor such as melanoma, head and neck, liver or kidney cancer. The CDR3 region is CASSLGAVTSYEQYF. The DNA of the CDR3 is TGTGCCAGCAGCTTAGGAGCGGTCACCTCCTACGAGCAGTACTTC.